The 5 T cell receptor beta chains presented below share a single source sample, sequenced in a study of blood T cell repertoires in COVID-19. Using immunoSEQ multiplex PCR, the repertoire was profiled, and TCRdb retains in-frame clones only, with some absent. The repertoire has about 120,000 clones, about 85% of them found once; the top ten carry approximately 11%. The sample taken for sequencing was peripheral blood. These receptors were collected from a man older than 75 with acute or convalescent COVID-19.

DNA for the CDR3: TGTGCCAGCAGTTTTTTCTCCACCCTCGGGGGACAGGGGGCAGGCTACACCTTC. It is translated as CASSFFSTLGGQGAGYTF. The V and J genes are TRBV27 and TRBJ1-2; 12 bases are a match to TRBD1. V was clipped by 3 bases and J by 8 bases; unmatched bases: 16. CDR1 and CDR2 from the germline V gene are MNHEY and SMNVEV (reference sequence). CDR3 length equals 18 residues.

V usage is TRBV6-1 and J usage is TRBJ2-7; 11 bases agree with TRBD1. The CDR3 contains 17 residues. V trimming: 2 bases; J trimming: 4 bases; junction bases outside the gene matches: 10. CDR1 MNHNS and CDR2 SASEGT come from the germline V gene. CDR3 coding DNA: TGTGCCAGCAGTGAACTTGGCCGCGGGACAGGGGGATACGAGCAGTACTTC. Its protein is CASSELGRGTGGYEQYF.

V and J are TRBV13 and TRBJ2-1; 7 bases are shared with TRBD2. The CDR3 runs 15 residues. Germline CDR1 reads PRHDT; CDR2 reads FYEKMQ (reference sequence). The V and J ends lost 0 bases and 4 bases, in that order; junction bases with no gene match: 3. The CDR3 is CASSLGGGSYNEQFF. In DNA, the CDR3 is TGTGCCAGCAGCTTAGGAGGCGGGAGTTACAATGAGCAGTTCTTC. The full variable domain, rest sourced from reference TRBV13 and TRBJ2-1, is AAGVIQSPRHLIKEKRETATLKCYPIPRHDTVYWYQQGPGQDPQFLISFYEKMQSDKGSIPDRFSAQQFSDYHSELNMSSLELGDSALYFCASSLGGGSYNEQFFGPGTRLTVL.

This chain connects TRBV6-4 to TRBJ2-7, with D perhaps matching TRBD1 (10 bases). The V gene's germline CDR1 is MRHNA and CDR2 SNTAGT. Trimming took off 8 bases at V and 9 bases at J, with 26 bases between the two ends. The CDR3 totals 15 residues. DNA for the CDR3: TGTGCCAGCGCGGGAGGGACAGGGGACCCACTGGGGCAGTACTTC. It translates to CASAGGTGDPLGQYF.

This chain joins TRBV6-5 and TRBJ1-1, with 8 bases that match TRBD1. With 4 bases clipped from V and 10 bases from J, the junction kept 5 bases outside the gene matches. This CDR3 comprises 12 residues. CDR1 is MNHEY, CDR2 SVGAGI, per germline. CDR3 DNA sequence: TGTGCCAGCAGTTTTCAGGGGGCATCAGCTTTCTTT. It codes for CASSFQGASAFF.